The clone carrying this TCR beta chain was recorded a few times. Its matching antigen is unknown. In TCRdb, the reads were re-called with MiXCR into one record per CDR3 protein. The table has about 310,000 distinct CDR3 sequences, around 25% seen once. The length of the CDR3 is 15 residues. The junction had 6 bases not matched to a gene; V was cut back by 5 bases and J by 3 bases. The sample comes from a study of T cell repertoires in cytomegalovirus infection. Across the whole study: From public TCR beta signatures came an indication of both CMV infection and matching HLA type.

The study, taken as a whole, reports: What dominated the ex vivo response were HLA-C-restricted CMV-specific TCR beta clonotypes.

The sample was cultured PBMCs, taken from culture after CMV antigen stimulation. V is TRBV12-3 or TRBV12-4 and J is TRBJ2-7; 11 bases agree with TRBD2. The source is a human donor in good health (CMV status not recorded). Some clones in this sample may be carry-over from other donors' samples. CDR3 region: CASSPTGTSGYEQYF. In nucleotides, the CDR3 is TGTGCCAGCAGTCCGACCGGGACTAGCGGCTACGAGCAGTACTTC.